This T cell receptor (beta chain) derives from a study of blood T cell repertoires in COVID-19. Study information: Nucleic acid was either cDNA or gDNA, and it came from T cells, B-cell-depleted T cells, or PBMCs.

Under the authors' procedure: Estimates of nucleated cell counts were drawn from the amplification of reference gene primers. Profiled with immunoSEQ multiplex PCR; TCRdb holds only in-frame clones, not every one. The V and J calls and clone size are taken from that table; D and trimming were inferred from the DNA. Among roughly 70,000 clones listed, approximately 92% were seen once. The TCR sequence derives from a human donor with active COVID-19. The donor label of this sample is uncertain. Source material: peripheral blood.

The CDR3 DNA reads TGTGCCAGCAGTCCCCAACGGGGCGGGAGAACTGAAGCTTTCTTT. Protein sequence: CASSPQRGGRTEAFF. V usage is TRBV6-2 or TRBV6-3 and J usage is TRBJ1-1, with a tentative D call TRBD1 (5 bases). The CDR3 consists of 15 residues. Germline lookup yields CDR1 MNHEY and CDR2 SVGEGT. Between the trimmed V and J ends, which lost 5 bases and 5 bases, there was a span of 18 bases.